The 30 T cell receptor beta chains in this list originate from one sample, sequenced in a study of identical twins. A single record per CDR3 protein comes from TCRdb applying MiXCR to the 5' RACE reads. In the table there are under 250,000 distinct CDR3 sequences, 6.5% to 9% of which are singletons. The same specimen was also included in a second study, on yellow fever vaccine responses in identical twins.

The sequenced sample consisted of CD8+ T cells sorted from blood. The receptors were sampled from a woman aged 18-35 years in good health.

This clonotype was seen ten or more times. The chain carries TRBV3-1 and TRBJ2-5; D might be TRBD1 or TRBD2, each matching 5 bases. CDR3 length: 16 residues. The V gene's germline CDR1 is LGHDT and CDR2 YNNKEL (reference sequence). V lost 3 bases and J lost 1, with 15 bases in between. The CDR3 spells CASSHRDLGSQETQYF. The CDR3 region has the DNA TGTGCCAGCAGCCACAGGGACCTTGGATCCCAAGAGACCCAGTACTTC.

This clonotype came up a few times. The chain links TRBV28 to TRBJ2-1; tentatively, D is TRBD1 (6 bases). Germline V gene data show CDR1 as MDHEN and CDR2 as SYDVKM. Between the trimmed V and J ends, which lost 5 bases and 8 bases, there was a span of 25 bases. The CDR3 loop spans 17 amino acids. The chain's CDR3 is CASSVSTWTVAWDEQFF. DNA of the CDR3: TGTGCCAGCAGTGTTTCGACTTGGACAGTCGCTTGGGATGAGCAGTTCTTC. The whole variable domain, remainder taken from reference TRBV28 and TRBJ2-1, is DVKVTQSSRYLVKRTGEKVFLECVQDMDHENMFWYRQDPGLGLRLIYFSYDVKMKEKGDIPEGYSVSREKKERFSLILESASTNQTSMYLCASSVSTWTVAWDEQFFGPGTRLTVL.

This clonotype has just a few counts. The V and J genes are TRBV7-2 and TRBJ1-1; 9 bases are shared with TRBD1. The CDR3 is 12 residues long. Germline V gene data show CDR1 as SGHTA and CDR2 as FQGNSA. Germline trimming cut 6 bases from V and 11 bases from J; bases unmatched to any gene: 7. CDR3 sequence: CASSSQGATAFF. Written as DNA, the CDR3 is TGTGCCAGCAGTTCACAGGGGGCGACGGCTTTCTTT.

This clonotype has ten or more counts. The chain carries TRBV3-2 and TRBJ1-1; the DNA was not compared with TRBD1, the D call given in the table. TRBV3-2 is labeled a pseudogene. The CDR3 is 14 amino acids. The CDR3 region has the DNA TGTGCCAGCAGACACCAGGGGGATGGGACTGAAGCTTTCTTT. Amino acids: CASRHQGDGTEAFF.

This clonotype showed up just a few times. V usage is TRBV14 and J usage is TRBJ1-6, with D possibly matching TRBD1 (5 bases). CDR1 is SGHDN, CDR2 FVKESK, per germline. Trimming left V 1 base short and J 14 bases short, with 24 bases between. The CDR3 is 17 residues long. CDR3 sequence reads: CASSQGGAGQVAFTLHF. The CDR3 DNA reads as TGTGCCAGCAGCCAAGGAGGGGCAGGCCAGGTCGCGTTCACCCTCCACTTT.

This clonotype was seen many times. The gene calls are TRBV12-3 or TRBV12-4 and TRBJ1-4, with a possible D match to TRBD1 (5 bases). Trimming took 3 bases from V and 8 from J, leaving 13 bases between them. This CDR3 comprises 14 residues. The chain's CDR3 is CASSLAGPGEKLFF. As DNA, the CDR3 is TGTGCCAGCAGTTTGGCAGGGCCTGGCGAAAAACTGTTTTTT.

This clonotype has ten or more counts. CDR3 DNA: TGCGCCAGCAGCGCCCCCGGGACTAGCGGGAGTAATGAGCAGTTCTTC. This translates into CASSAPGTSGSNEQFF. The chain combines TRBV4-1 with TRBJ2-1; 14 positions agree with TRBD2. Trimming removed 5 bases from V and 7 bases from J; junction bases left unmatched: 7. This CDR3 is built from 16 residues. The germline CDR1 and CDR2 sequences are MGHRA and YSYEKL.

This sequence joins TRBV6-5 and TRBJ2-1; possible D gene TRBD1, 5 bases. The CDR3 loop spans 14 amino acids. V was trimmed by 0 bases and J by 8 bases, leaving 11 bases between them. CDR1 is MNHEY and CDR2 is SVGAGI in the germline V gene. The DNA for the CDR3 is TGTGCCAGCAGTTACTCAATATCCAGGGATGAGCAGTTCTTC. This codes for CASSYSISRDEQFF.

This clonotype was seen many times. V usage is TRBV4-1 and J usage is TRBJ2-1, with 8 bases that match TRBD2. Germline CDR1 reads MGHRA; CDR2 reads YSYEKL. The CDR3 spans 15 residues. J lost 4 bases, V lost 4 bases, and 6 bases had no gene match. The CDR3 coding sequence is TGCGCCAGCAGCCCGGGACTAGGACTATACAATGAGCAGTTCTTC. Translating it yields CASSPGLGLYNEQFF.

The chain uses TRBV20-1 and TRBJ2-5; D unclear. There are 12 residues in the CDR3. CDR1 is DFQATT, CDR2 SNEGSKA, per germline (reference sequence). Trimming removed 1 base from V and 7 bases from J, with 10 bases in between. CDR3: CSARVETPTQYF. In nucleotides, the CDR3 is TGCAGTGCTAGAGTCGAGACGCCGACCCAGTACTTC.

This clonotype was counted between two and nine times. The rearrangement joins TRBV12-3 or TRBV12-4 to TRBJ2-3; D ambiguous. This CDR3 region has 14 residues. Trimming removed 7 bases at V and 6 bases at J, with 17 bases between. For the CDR3, the DNA is TGTGCCAGCAACCCCGCTGGCGCCGGGGATACGCAGTATTTT. This translates into CASNPAGAGDTQYF.

This clonotype has at least ten counts. The chain links TRBV14 to TRBJ2-1, with D perhaps TRBD1 or TRBD2 (5 bases each). Germline CDR1 reads SGHDN; CDR2 reads FVKESK. With 2 bases removed from V and 4 bases from J, the gap between germline ends came to 6 bases. The length of the CDR3 is 13 residues. The CDR3, as DNA: TGTGCCAGCAGCCAATGGGGGTACAATGAGCAGTTCTTC. This gives the protein CASSQWGYNEQFF.

There are many counts of this clonotype. The J gene is TRBJ2-5, the V gene TRBV29-1, with D perhaps TRBD1 (6 bases). Trimming left V 5 bases short and J 5 bases short, with 18 bases between. The CDR3 loop spans 14 amino acids. CDR1 is SQVTM and CDR2 is ANQGSEA in the germline V gene. CDR3 region: CSVFGTHEVETQYF. The DNA of the CDR3 is TGCAGCGTTTTCGGGACACACGAAGTGGAGACCCAGTACTTC.

This clonotype was found many times. The chain has TRBV4-1 and TRBJ2-2; D is unresolved. The germline V and J ends were trimmed by 6 bases and 9 bases, with 8 bases remaining between them. Germline-derived CDR1 and CDR2 are MGHRA and YSYEKL. The CDR3 runs 11 residues. This chain's CDR3 is CASRGSWELFF. As DNA, the CDR3 is TGCGCCAGCAGGGGATCTTGGGAGCTGTTTTTT.

This clonotype turned up a few times. The rearrangement joins TRBV11-3 to TRBJ2-3; 11 bases are a match to TRBD2. The CDR3 covers 16 residues. After removal of 0 bases from V and 6 bases from J, the junction contained 5 bases not matched to a gene. Germline loops: CDR1 SGHNT, CDR2 YENEEA. The CDR3 sequence: CASSLDGLAGRDTQYF. CDR3 nucleotide sequence: TGTGCCAGCAGCTTAGACGGACTAGCGGGTCGCGATACGCAGTATTTT.

This clonotype has just a few counts. The genes are TRBV24-1 and TRBJ2-2; 8 bases match TRBD1. This CDR3 is built from 14 residues. V trimming: 7 bases; J trimming: 5 bases; junction bases outside the gene matches: 5. Germline values: CDR1 KGHDR, CDR2 SFDVKD. CDR3 bases: TGTGCCACCAGGGACAGGGCGGAAACCGGGGAGCTGTTTTTT. It encodes CATRDRAETGELFF.

The sample holds a few counts of this clonotype. The CDR3 region is CASSQDWDQPQHF. In DNA form, the CDR3 reads TGTGCCAGCAGCCAAGATTGGGATCAGCCCCAGCATTTT. The chain carries TRBV14 and TRBJ1-5; D remains ambiguous. Germline V lookup: CDR1 SGHDN, CDR2 FVKESK. The V end was cut by 0 bases, the J end by 5 bases, with 5 bases between. The CDR3 is 13 amino acids.

The genes are TRBV19 and TRBJ2-5; TRBD1 or TRBD2 may be the D gene (6 bases each). The length of the CDR3 is 15 residues. Trimming shortened V by 3 bases and J by 2 bases, and 13 bases separated the two germline ends. CDR1 is LNHDA, CDR2 SQIVND, per germline (reference sequence). In DNA form, the CDR3 reads TGTGCCAGTAGTATTCTCGGGGGCTTTCAAGAGACCCAGTACTTC. Protein sequence: CASSILGGFQETQYF.

At least ten counts were recorded for this clonotype. The chain recombines TRBV2 with TRBJ2-7; TRBD1 aligns across 8 bases. Germline V gene lookup returns CDR1 SNHLY and CDR2 FYNNEI. The CDR3 has 12 amino acids. J gave up 4 bases and V 6 bases, and 2 bases lay outside the gene matches. The CDR3 loop reads CASRDRVYEQYF. The CDR3 DNA reads TGTGCCAGCAGGGACAGGGTTTACGAGCAGTACTTC.

This clonotype was found a few times. This chain uses TRBV7-9 with TRBJ2-3; 8 bases agree with TRBD1. Germline trimming cut 3 bases from V and 0 bases from J; bases unmatched to any gene: 5. The CDR3 is 16 amino acids. Germline V gene data show CDR1 as SEHNR and CDR2 as FQNEAQ (reference sequence). For the CDR3, the DNA is TGTGCCAGCAGCTTCCGACAGGGGACGAGCACAGATACGCAGTATTTT. It is translated as CASSFRQGTSTDTQYF. Variable domain in full (rest from reference TRBV7-9 and TRBJ2-3): DTGVSQNPRHKITKRGQNVTFRCDPISEHNRLYWYRQTLGQGPEFLTYFQNEAQLEKSRLLSDRFSAERPKGSFSTLEIQRTEQGDSAMYLCASSFRQGTSTDTQYFGPGTRLTVL.

This chain connects TRBV7-8 to TRBJ2-5, with D unresolved. The CDR3 extends over 12 amino acids. Trimming shortened V by 0 bases and J by 9 bases, and 8 bases separated the two germline ends. In germline, CDR1 is SGHVS, CDR2 FQNEAQ. CDR3 amino acids: CASSLAHSAQYF. The CDR3 bases are TGTGCCAGCAGCTTAGCCCACAGCGCCCAGTACTTC.

This clonotype was seen ten or more times. This chain connects TRBV6-4 to TRBJ2-1; D is perhaps TRBD2 (5 bases). Trimming removed 3 bases at V and 4 bases at J, with 13 bases between. CDR3 length: 15 residues. CDR1 is MRHNA and CDR2 is SNTAGT in the germline V gene. Here the CDR3 DNA reads TGTGCCAGCAGTGAGGGTAGCGAGGGATACAATGAGCAGTTCTTC. It codes for CASSEGSEGYNEQFF.

The chain couples TRBV7-9 to TRBJ1-4; D call uncertain. Germline assignment: CDR1 SEHNR and CDR2 FQNEAQ (reference sequence). Trimming cost V 2 bases and J 8 bases, with 9 bases left between them. This CDR3 contains 13 residues. For the CDR3, the DNA is TGTGCCAGCAGCTTAATCGGGAGAGAAAAACTGTTTTTT. Translated: CASSLIGREKLFF.

This chain uses TRBV15 with TRBJ1-4, with no clear D. Germline-derived CDR1 and CDR2 are LNHNV and YYDKDF (reference sequence). The CDR3 runs to 13 residues. Trimming shortened V by 5 bases and J by 8 bases, and 12 bases separated the two germline ends. The CDR3 DNA is TGTGCCACCAGCGGTTACCTTGGGGAAAAACTGTTTTTT. This gives the protein CATSGYLGEKLFF.

The gene calls are TRBV20-1 and TRBJ2-7; possibly TRBD1 for D (6 bases). Germline loops: CDR1 DFQATT, CDR2 SNEGSKA (reference sequence). V lost 1 base, J lost 1 base, and 8 bases lay in between. The CDR3 covers 13 residues. CDR3 in amino acids: CSARGGPSYEQYV. The CDR3 nucleotides read TGCAGTGCTAGAGGGGGGCCGTCCTACGAGCAGTACGTC.

This clonotype was found a few times. The chain links TRBV28 to TRBJ2-5, with 12 bases identical to TRBD2. V dropped 6 bases and J dropped 7; count of bases not matched to a gene: 15. The germline V gene has CDR1 MDHEN and CDR2 SYDVKM. The CDR3 runs to 17 residues. The CDR3 nucleotides are TGTGCCAGCAGCTCACGTAGGACTAGCGGGGTCGGTGGGACCCAGTACTTC. Its protein is CASSSRRTSGVGGTQYF. The whole variable domain, filled in from reference TRBV28 and TRBJ2-5, reads DVKVTQSSRYLVKRTGEKVFLECVQDMDHENMFWYRQDPGLGLRLIYFSYDVKMKEKGDIPEGYSVSREKKERFSLILESASTNQTSMYLCASSSRRTSGVGGTQYFGPGTRLLVL.

This clonotype was found many times. The chain couples TRBV7-9 to TRBJ2-3, with 9 bases fitting TRBD2. Losses at the gene ends were 1 base for V and 5 bases for J; bases not matched to a gene: 1. Germline values: CDR1 SEHNR, CDR2 FQNEAQ (reference sequence). This CDR3 is built from 14 residues. CDR3 region: CASSLVAGEDTQYF. CDR3 nucleotide sequence: TGTGCCAGCAGCTTAGTAGCGGGGGAAGATACGCAGTATTTT. Full variable domain (missing parts from reference TRBV7-9 and TRBJ2-3): DTGVSQNPRHKITKRGQNVTFRCDPISEHNRLYWYRQTLGQGPEFLTYFQNEAQLEKSRLLSDRFSAERPKGSFSTLEIQRTEQGDSAMYLCASSLVAGEDTQYFGPGTRLTVL.

This clonotype showed up just a few times. As DNA, the CDR3 is TGTGCCAGCAGCGGACTAGCGGGATTGAGCACCGGGGAGCTGTTTTTT. It is translated as CASSGLAGLSTGELFF. This chain joins TRBV28 and TRBJ2-2; 12 bases align to TRBD2. CDR1 MDHEN and CDR2 SYDVKM come from the germline V gene. After removal of 6 bases from V and 4 bases from J, the junction contained 6 bases not matched to a gene. CDR3 size: 16 residues.

The table lists this clonotype with many counts. This chain uses TRBV28 with TRBJ2-3; D is ambiguous. Trimming took 3 bases from V and 0 from J, leaving 10 bases between them. CDR3 size: 15 residues. Germline loops: CDR1 MDHEN, CDR2 SYDVKM. The CDR3 loop reads CASSLNGVSTDTQYF. CDR3 in DNA: TGTGCCAGCAGTTTGAATGGGGTGAGCACAGATACGCAGTATTTT.

This clonotype was seen ten or more times. V usage is TRBV28 and J usage is TRBJ1-2; TRBD1 aligns across 7 bases. Germline lookup yields CDR1 MDHEN and CDR2 SYDVKM. Trimming removed 4 bases from V and 2 bases from J; junction bases left unmatched: 4. The CDR3 is 14 amino acids. CDR3 sequence (DNA): TGTGCCAGCAGTTACCCGACAGGGAACTATGGCTACACCTTC. Translation gives CASSYPTGNYGYTF.